The 29 T cell receptor beta chains presented below share a single source sample, sequenced in a study of T-cell reconstitution after alpha-beta-depleted transplantation in children. TCRbeta library construction was performed incorporating unique molecular identifiers. TCRdb processed the PCR reads anew with MiXCR; each CDR3 protein has one entry. The repertoire holds hundreds of thousands of distinct CDR3 sequences, with roughly 15% as singletons. Sequenced material: PBMCs from the stem cell graft donor, taken from the stem cell graft. The origin of the receptors is a human donor who donated a stem cell graft to a child with acute myeloid leukemia.

In this sample, this clonotype turned up a few times. The chain uses TRBV25-1 and TRBJ1-1, with D perhaps matching TRBD1 (5 bases). V was clipped by 11 bases and J by 1 base, with 14 bases between them. The CDR3 has 13 amino acids. Germline CDR1 and CDR2: MGHDK and SYGVNS. CDR3 in DNA: TGTGCCGCTACCGGTAGGGGGAACACTGAAGCTTTCTTT. It encodes CAATGRGNTEAFF.

This clonotype was recorded many times. The chain couples TRBV6-1 to TRBJ1-4, with D possibly being TRBD1 (5 bases). V was pared by 5 bases and J by 8 bases, with 15 bases between. This CDR3 has 14 amino acids. Per germline, CDR1 MNHNS and CDR2 SASEGT. DNA of the CDR3: TGTGCCAGCAGTCCGGGGGGGGATGTGGAAAAACTGTTTTTT. Protein sequence: CASSPGGDVEKLFF.

This clonotype was detected many times. V is TRBV7-9 and J is TRBJ2-1; the D call may be TRBD1 or TRBD2 (6 bases each). Trimming pared 1 base from V and 5 bases from J, leaving 12 bases between. The CDR3 covers 15 residues. Germline CDR1 SEHNR, CDR2 FQNEAQ (reference sequence). The CDR3 loop is CASSLVRRGHNEQFF. The CDR3 DNA follows: TGTGCCAGCAGCTTAGTCCGCCGGGGGCACAATGAGCAGTTCTTC.

There are many counts of this clonotype. This chain joins TRBV20-1 and TRBJ1-1; D not resolved. Per germline, CDR1 DFQATT and CDR2 SNEGSKA (reference sequence). This CDR3 spans 13 amino acids. Trimming took 3 bases from V and 0 from J, leaving 8 bases between them. CDR3 DNA sequence: TGCAGTGCTAGTCAGGCTATGAACACTGAAGCTTTCTTT. Encoded protein: CSASQAMNTEAFF.

The table lists this clonotype with a few counts. This sequence joins TRBV7-2 and TRBJ2-7, with D perhaps TRBD2 (5 bases). This CDR3 region has 13 residues. The germline CDR1 and CDR2 sequences are SGHTA and FQGNSA. V gave up 6 bases and J gave up 1 base, with 10 bases separating them. CDR3 sequence: CASRPPGSYEQYF. The CDR3 bases are TGTGCCAGCAGACCCCCGGGGTCCTACGAGCAGTACTTC.

This clonotype was seen ten or more times. V and J are TRBV12-3 or TRBV12-4 and TRBJ1-6; TRBD1 matches 8 bases. The CDR3 loop spans 14 amino acids. Unmatched junction bases numbered 3, after V lost 2 bases and J lost 9 bases. The CDR3 loop reads CASSLSGGSSPLHF. The DNA of the CDR3 is TGTGCCAGCAGTTTATCAGGGGGCAGTTCACCCCTCCACTTT.

In its sample, this clonotype was seen a few times. The rearrangement uses TRBV20-1 and TRBJ2-7; 7 bases map to TRBD2. CDR1 is DFQATT and CDR2 is SNEGSKA in the germline V gene (reference sequence). Trimming took 0 bases from V and 5 from J; bases not matched to a gene: 10. This CDR3 has 15 residues. The CDR3 region has the DNA TGCAGTGCTAGAGAAGGACTAGAAGCTAAGGACGAGCAGTACTTC. Encoded protein: CSAREGLEAKDEQYF.

Comments on this clonotype: It may be a read error: a sequence one base away is much more abundant. The chain links TRBV5-5 to TRBJ2-1, with no clear D. The V end lost 6 bases, the J end lost 3 bases, and 4 bases lay between the germline ends. Per germline, CDR1 SGHKS and CDR2 YYEKEE (reference sequence). The CDR3 extends over 11 amino acids. The CDR3 region is CASNYYNEQFF. The CDR3 nucleotides are TGTGCCAGCAACTACTACAATGAGCAGTTCTTC.

This clonotype appeared many times. CDR3 sequence (DNA): TGCAGTGCTAGGCGGGGGCGTACGGACACTGAAGCTTTCTTT. Translating gives CSARRGRTDTEAFF. V usage is TRBV20-1 and J usage is TRBJ1-1; D is possibly TRBD1 (6 bases). The CDR3 runs 14 residues. The V gene's germline CDR1 is DFQATT and CDR2 SNEGSKA (reference sequence). With 3 bases removed from V and 3 bases from J, the gap between germline ends came to 14 bases.

The V gene is TRBV9, the J gene TRBJ2-7, with D possibly being TRBD2 (5 bases). The V end lost 0 bases, the J end lost 6 bases, and 19 bases lay between the germline ends. CDR1 and CDR2 (germline): SGDLS, YYNGEE. The CDR3 loop spans 16 amino acids. CDR3 amino acids: CASSVASRALRGEQYF. Written as DNA, the CDR3 is TGTGCCAGCAGCGTAGCCTCGAGGGCTCTACGGGGCGAGCAGTACTTC.

This clonotype was recorded at least ten times. V gene TRBV12-3 or TRBV12-4 combines with J gene TRBJ1-5, with a possible D match to TRBD1 (5 bases). Trimming took 5 bases from V and 6 from J, leaving 14 bases between them. The CDR3 is 14 residues long. The CDR3 reads CASSAQGGGQPQHF. The CDR3 nucleotides are TGTGCCAGCAGTGCCCAGGGAGGTGGTCAGCCCCAGCATTTT.

Ten or more counts support this clonotype. The chain has TRBV5-5 and TRBJ2-1; TRBD1 agrees at 9 bases. The CDR3 is made up of 17 amino acids. The V gene's germline CDR1 is SGHKS and CDR2 YYEKEE (reference sequence). The V and J ends lost 2 bases and 5 bases, in that order; junction bases with no gene match: 11. CDR3 sequence reads: CASSFLTGTGRNNEQFF. The CDR3 DNA follows: TGTGCCAGCAGCTTTCTAACCGGGACAGGGCGAAACAATGAGCAGTTCTTC. The variable domain in full, with the rest retrieved from reference TRBV5-5 and TRBJ2-1, is DAGVTQSPTHLIKTRGQQVTLRCSPISGHKSVSWYQQVLGQGPQFIFQYYEKEERGRGNFPDRFSARQFPNYSSELNVNALLLGDSALYLCASSFLTGTGRNNEQFFGPGTRLTVL.

This clonotype was observed many times. The genes are TRBV10-1 and TRBJ2-1; D unresolved. This CDR3 comprises 12 residues. Germline values: CDR1 WNHNN, CDR2 SYGVQD (reference sequence). V lost 2 bases to trimming and J lost 9 bases, with 8 bases between them. CDR3 sequence (DNA): TGCGCCAGCAGTGAGATTCGAGGTGAGCAGTTCTTC. Its protein is CASSEIRGEQFF.

The CDR3 sequence is CASSQLGGRGGAKNIQYF. The CDR3 DNA sequence: TGTGCCAGCAGCCAACTGGGGGGCCGGGGGGGAGCCAAAAACATTCAGTACTTC. V usage is TRBV11-2 and J usage is TRBJ2-4, with 8 bases that match TRBD2. Trimming took 5 bases from V and 0 from J; bases not matched to a gene: 12. This CDR3 comprises 18 residues. Germline lookup yields CDR1 SGHAT and CDR2 FQNNGV.

This clonotype was observed at least ten times. V and J are TRBV6-5 and TRBJ1-2, with D possibly matching TRBD1 (6 bases). Germline CDR1 is MNHEY and CDR2 is SVGAGI. Trimming stripped 2 bases from V and 5 bases from J, with 15 bases between. The CDR3 length is 15 residues. Here the CDR3 DNA reads TGTGCCAGCAGTTACCGGCAGGGGCCTAGGTATGGCTACACCTTC. It encodes CASSYRQGPRYGYTF.

The table lists this clonotype with many counts. The rearrangement uses TRBV29-1 and TRBJ1-2; 9 bases are shared with TRBD1. CDR1 is SQVTM, CDR2 ANQGSEA, per germline. V shed 4 bases and J 8 bases; nucleotides not matched to a gene: 11. This CDR3 is built from 14 residues. CDR3 DNA: TGCAGCGTTGTCTCCGGGGACAGGGTAGAAGGCTACACCTTC. Amino acids: CSVVSGDRVEGYTF.

The table lists this clonotype with many counts. The chain employs TRBV20-1 and TRBJ1-5; D gene unclear. Germline assignment: CDR1 DFQATT and CDR2 SNEGSKA (reference sequence). The CDR3 is made up of 16 amino acids. V was shortened by 0 bases and J by 4 bases, with 16 bases between the two germline ends. The CDR3, as DNA: TGCAGTGCTAGAGATCGCGGGGAAGAAGCGAATCAGCCCCAGCATTTT. Residues: CSARDRGEEANQPQHF.

There are many counts of this clonotype. V and J are TRBV5-1 and TRBJ2-1; 8 bases fit TRBD1. V lost 4 bases and J lost 0; bases outside the gene matches: 6. The CDR3 is 16 residues long. The germline gives CDR1 SGHRS, CDR2 YFSETQ. The CDR3 DNA is TGCGCCAGCAGCAGCAGGGGGCCTCGCTCCTACAATGAGCAGTTCTTC. This sequence encodes CASSSRGPRSYNEQFF.

This chain joins TRBV7-6 and TRBJ1-1, with D maybe TRBD1 (6 bases). From germline, CDR1 is SGHVS and CDR2 FNYEAQ. The CDR3 runs 14 residues. The V end lost 5 bases, the J end lost 4 bases, and 14 bases lay between the germline ends. The CDR3: CASSPSTGSTEAFF. The CDR3 bases are TGTGCCAGCAGCCCCAGTACAGGGAGCACTGAAGCTTTCTTT.

This clonotype was found many times. This chain links TRBV20-1 with TRBJ2-2, with TRBD2 matching 10 bases. The CDR3 sequence is 17 residues long. V was pared by 3 bases and J by 1 base, with 8 bases of the junction left unmatched. Germline-derived CDR1 and CDR2 are DFQATT and SNEGSKA (reference sequence). CDR3 bases: TGCAGTGCTAGGTCTCTAGCGGGGGTCGGGAACACCGGGGAGCTGTTTTTT. Translated, it gives CSARSLAGVGNTGELFF.

In this sample, this clonotype turned up many times. The J gene is TRBJ2-1, the V gene TRBV6-2 or TRBV6-3; D remains ambiguous. V dropped 7 bases and J dropped 0 bases, with 13 bases sitting between them. CDR1 and CDR2 (germline): MNHEY, SVGEGT. The length of the CDR3 is 15 residues. In nucleotides, the CDR3 is TGTGCCAGCAATAGGCTACCTGACTCCTACAATGAGCAGTTCTTC. This encodes CASNRLPDSYNEQFF.

The chain has TRBV7-9 and TRBJ2-1; D unresolved. The CDR3 covers 15 residues. Germline assignment: CDR1 SEHNR and CDR2 FQNEAQ (reference sequence). Trimming took 0 bases from V and 6 from J, leaving 12 bases between them. As DNA, the CDR3 is TGTGCCAGCAGCTTAGCGGGGTCCCTGGGCAATGAGCAGTTCTTC. Translating it yields CASSLAGSLGNEQFF.

V is TRBV30 and J is TRBJ1-5, with 7 bases that match TRBD1. The CDR3 has 12 residues. The V gene end was trimmed by 5 bases and the J gene end by 5 bases; junction bases not matched to a gene: 3. Germline V CDR1 and CDR2: GTSNPN, SVGIG (reference sequence). CDR3 sequence: CAWGQEDQPQHF. Here the CDR3 DNA reads TGTGCCTGGGGACAGGAGGATCAGCCCCAGCATTTT.

This clonotype has at least ten counts. The chain joins TRBV7-2 to TRBJ1-3; D not resolved. Trimming left V 10 bases short and J 0 bases short, with 10 bases between. The germline CDR1 and CDR2 sequences are SGHTA and FQGNSA. The CDR3 runs to 13 residues. The CDR3 region is CATSAPSGNTIYF. Written as DNA, the CDR3 is TGTGCCACCTCGGCCCCCTCTGGAAACACCATATATTTT.

CDR3 DNA sequence: TGCGCCAGCAGCCAAGAGCGGCGGAGTTCTAGCACAGATACGCAGTATTTT. Protein sequence: CASSQERRSSSTDTQYF. The rearrangement joins TRBV4-1 to TRBJ2-3; D uncertain. The CDR3 contains 17 residues. Trimming removed 0 bases at V and 0 bases at J, with 13 bases between. Germline values: CDR1 MGHRA, CDR2 YSYEKL.

A single count supports this clonotype. This sequence joins TRBV18 and TRBJ2-7; 8 nucleotides agree with TRBD2. This CDR3 region has 15 residues. CDR1 and CDR2 (germline): KGHSH, LQKENI. CDR3 protein: CASSPRAGGDYDQYV. For the CDR3, the DNA is TGTGCCAGCTCACCCCGGGCGGGGGGCGATTACGATCAGTACGTC.

This clonotype was seen only a few times. V is TRBV12-3 or TRBV12-4 and J is TRBJ2-7, with D possibly TRBD2 on 6 matching bases. Trimming cost V 5 bases and J 4 bases, with 12 bases left between them. The CDR3 runs to 13 residues. DNA of the CDR3: TGTGCCAGCAGTCCCGGGAGTGGGTACGAGCAGTACGTC. Its translation: CASSPGSGYEQYV.

Only a few counts were recorded for this clonotype. This chain uses TRBV7-2 with TRBJ1-2; D ambiguous. The CDR3 loop spans 14 amino acids. The V end lost 5 bases, the J end lost 8 bases, and 18 bases lay between the germline ends. The V gene's germline CDR1 is SGHTA and CDR2 FQGNSA. The CDR3 reads CASSQKYLRGGYTF. DNA of the CDR3: TGTGCCAGCAGCCAAAAGTATCTTAGAGGGGGCTACACCTTC.

This clonotype turned up a few times. J is TRBJ2-1 and V is TRBV12-3 or TRBV12-4; D is perhaps TRBD1 (5 bases). This CDR3 spans 15 amino acids. Deletions cut 6 bases from V and 6 bases from J, with 18 bases between. As DNA, the CDR3 is TGTGCCAGCAGAGAAGACAGTCTCAGCGTCAATGAGCAGTTCTTC. Protein product: CASREDSLSVNEQFF.